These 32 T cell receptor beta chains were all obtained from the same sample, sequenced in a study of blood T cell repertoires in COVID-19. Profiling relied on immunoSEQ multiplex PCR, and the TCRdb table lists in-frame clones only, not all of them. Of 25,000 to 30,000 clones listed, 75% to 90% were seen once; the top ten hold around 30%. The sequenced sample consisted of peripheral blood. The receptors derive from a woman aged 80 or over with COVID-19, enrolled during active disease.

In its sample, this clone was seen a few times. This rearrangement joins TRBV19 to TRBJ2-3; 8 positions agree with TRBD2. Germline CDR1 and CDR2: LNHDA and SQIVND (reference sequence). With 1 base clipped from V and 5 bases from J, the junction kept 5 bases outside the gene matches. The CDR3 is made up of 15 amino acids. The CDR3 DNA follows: TGTGCCAGTAGTATAGGCGGGGGGCTCTTAGATACGCAGTATTTT. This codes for CASSIGGGLLDTQYF.

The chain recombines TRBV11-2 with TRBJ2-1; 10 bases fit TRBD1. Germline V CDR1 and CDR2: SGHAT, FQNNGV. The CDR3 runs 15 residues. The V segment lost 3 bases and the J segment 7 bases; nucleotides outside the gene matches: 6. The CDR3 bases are TGTGCCAGCAGCTTCGCAGGACAGGGGGGAAATGAGCAGTTCTTC. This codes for CASSFAGQGGNEQFF.

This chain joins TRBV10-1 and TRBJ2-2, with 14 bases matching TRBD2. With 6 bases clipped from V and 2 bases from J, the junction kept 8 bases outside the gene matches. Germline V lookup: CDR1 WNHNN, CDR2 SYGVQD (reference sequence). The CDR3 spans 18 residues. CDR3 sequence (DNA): TGCGCCAGCAGCGCTCATGGACTAGCGGGGGGAAACACCGGGGAGCTGTTTTTT. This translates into CASSAHGLAGGNTGELFF.

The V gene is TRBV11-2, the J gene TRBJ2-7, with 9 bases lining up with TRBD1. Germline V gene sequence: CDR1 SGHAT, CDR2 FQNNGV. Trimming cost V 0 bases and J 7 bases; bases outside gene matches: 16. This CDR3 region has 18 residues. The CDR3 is CASSLDPYTDRGNGEQYF. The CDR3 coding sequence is TGTGCCAGCAGCTTAGATCCTTACACGGACAGGGGCAATGGTGAGCAGTACTTC.

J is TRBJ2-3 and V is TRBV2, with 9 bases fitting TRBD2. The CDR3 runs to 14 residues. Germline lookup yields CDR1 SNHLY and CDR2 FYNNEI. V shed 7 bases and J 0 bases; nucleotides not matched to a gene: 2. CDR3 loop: CASTAGGSTDTQYF. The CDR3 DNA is TGTGCCAGCACGGCGGGGGGGAGCACAGATACGCAGTATTTT.

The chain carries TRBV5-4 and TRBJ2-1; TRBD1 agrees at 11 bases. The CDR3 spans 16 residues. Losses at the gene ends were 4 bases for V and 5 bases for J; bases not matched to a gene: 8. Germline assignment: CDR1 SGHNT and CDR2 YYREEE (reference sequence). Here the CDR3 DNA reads TGTGCCAGCAGCCCGGGGGGGACAGGGGGTAACAATGAGCAGTTCTTC. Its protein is CASSPGGTGGNNEQFF. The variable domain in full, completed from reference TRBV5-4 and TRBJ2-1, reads ETGVTQSPTHLIKTRGQQVTLRCSSQSGHNTVSWYQQALGQGPQFIFQYYREEENGRGNFPPRFSGLQFPNYSSELNVNALELDDSALYLCASSPGGTGGNNEQFFGPGTRLTVL.

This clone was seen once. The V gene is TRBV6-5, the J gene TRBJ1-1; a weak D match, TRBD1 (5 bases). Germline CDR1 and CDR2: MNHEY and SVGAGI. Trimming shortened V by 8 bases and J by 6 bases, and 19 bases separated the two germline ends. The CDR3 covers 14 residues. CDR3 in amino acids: CASPCRVGLAEAFF. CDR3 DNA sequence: TGTGCCAGCCCCTGCAGGGTCGGGTTGGCTGAAGCTTTCTTT.

CDR3 coding DNA: TGTGCCAGCATCATAGTCATGAACACTGAAGCTTTCTTT. As protein: CASIIVMNTEAFF. The rearrangement joins TRBV2 to TRBJ1-1; D unclear. The CDR3 is made up of 13 amino acids. The V end was cut by 7 bases, the J end by 0 bases, with 9 bases between. Germline-derived CDR1 and CDR2 are SNHLY and FYNNEI.

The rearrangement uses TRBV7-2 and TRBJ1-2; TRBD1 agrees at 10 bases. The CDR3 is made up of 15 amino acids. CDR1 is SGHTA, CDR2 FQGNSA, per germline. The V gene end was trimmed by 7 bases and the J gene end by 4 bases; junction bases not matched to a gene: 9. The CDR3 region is CASTSDRGRFYGYTF. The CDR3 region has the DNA TGTGCCAGCACCTCCGACAGGGGGCGATTCTATGGCTACACCTTC.

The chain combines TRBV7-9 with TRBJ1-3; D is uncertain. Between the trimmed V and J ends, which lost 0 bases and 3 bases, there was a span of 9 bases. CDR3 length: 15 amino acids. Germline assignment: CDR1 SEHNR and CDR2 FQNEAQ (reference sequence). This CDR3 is CASSLALSGGNTIYF. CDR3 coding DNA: TGTGCCAGCAGCTTAGCGCTGTCCGGTGGAAACACCATATATTTT. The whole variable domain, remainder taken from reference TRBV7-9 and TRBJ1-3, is DTGVSQNPRHKITKRGQNVTFRCDPISEHNRLYWYRQTLGQGPEFLTYFQNEAQLEKSRLLSDRFSAERPKGSFSTLEIQRTEQGDSAMYLCASSLALSGGNTIYFGEGSWLTVV.

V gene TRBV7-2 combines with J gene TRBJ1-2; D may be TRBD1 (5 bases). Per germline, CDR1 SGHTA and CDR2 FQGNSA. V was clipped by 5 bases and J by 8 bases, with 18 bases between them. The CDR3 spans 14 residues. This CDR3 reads CASSPTDGGGGYTF. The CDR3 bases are TGTGCCAGCAGCCCGACCGACGGCGGGGGAGGCTACACCTTC.

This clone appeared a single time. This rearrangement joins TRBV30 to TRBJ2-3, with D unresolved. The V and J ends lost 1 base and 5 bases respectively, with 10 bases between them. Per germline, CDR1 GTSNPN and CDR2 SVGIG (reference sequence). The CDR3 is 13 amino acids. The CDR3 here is CAWSGSLKDTQYF. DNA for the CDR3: TGTGCCTGGAGTGGTAGTTTAAAAGATACGCAGTATTTT.

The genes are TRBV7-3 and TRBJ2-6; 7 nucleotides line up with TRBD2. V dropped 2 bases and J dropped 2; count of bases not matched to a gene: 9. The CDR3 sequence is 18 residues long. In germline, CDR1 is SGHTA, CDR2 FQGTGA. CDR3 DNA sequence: TGTGCCAGCAGCTTACTCAGAAAGCGGGGTACTGGGGCCAACGTCCTGACTTTC. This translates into CASSLLRKRGTGANVLTF.

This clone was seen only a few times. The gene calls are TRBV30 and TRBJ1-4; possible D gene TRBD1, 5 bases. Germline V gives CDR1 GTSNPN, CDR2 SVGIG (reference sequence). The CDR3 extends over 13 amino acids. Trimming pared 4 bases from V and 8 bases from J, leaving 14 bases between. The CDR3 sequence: CAWTRQGREKLFF. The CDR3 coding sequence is TGTGCCTGGACCCGGCAGGGTAGGGAAAAACTGTTTTTT.

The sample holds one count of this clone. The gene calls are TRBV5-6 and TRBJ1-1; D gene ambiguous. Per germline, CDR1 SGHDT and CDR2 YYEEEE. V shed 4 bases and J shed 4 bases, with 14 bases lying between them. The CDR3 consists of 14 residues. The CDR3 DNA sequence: TGTGCCAGCAGCCGCGACGGGAGGAGCACTGAAGCTTTCTTT. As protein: CASSRDGRSTEAFF.

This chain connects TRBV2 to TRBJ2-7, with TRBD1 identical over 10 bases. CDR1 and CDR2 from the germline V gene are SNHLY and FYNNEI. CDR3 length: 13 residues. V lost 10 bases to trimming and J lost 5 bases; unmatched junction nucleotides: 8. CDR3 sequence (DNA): TGTGCCACCATGCGGGACAGGGGTCACGAGCAGTACTTC. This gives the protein CATMRDRGHEQYF.

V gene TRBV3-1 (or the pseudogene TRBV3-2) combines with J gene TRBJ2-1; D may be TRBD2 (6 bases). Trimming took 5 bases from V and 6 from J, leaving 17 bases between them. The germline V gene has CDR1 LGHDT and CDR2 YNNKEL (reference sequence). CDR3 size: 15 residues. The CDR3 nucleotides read TGTGCCAGCAGCACCTCGATCCGGGGAGGCAATGAGCAGTTCTTC. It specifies CASSTSIRGGNEQFF.

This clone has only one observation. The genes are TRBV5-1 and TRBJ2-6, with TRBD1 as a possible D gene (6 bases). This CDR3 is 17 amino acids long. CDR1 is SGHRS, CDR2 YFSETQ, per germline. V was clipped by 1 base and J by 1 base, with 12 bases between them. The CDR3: CASSLPDRRSGANVLTF. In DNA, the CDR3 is TGCGCCAGCAGCTTGCCCGACAGGAGGTCTGGGGCCAACGTCCTGACTTTC.

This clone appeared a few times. CDR3: CASSRGTPGQNQPQHF. The CDR3 DNA reads TGTGCCAGCAGCCGCGGGACTCCAGGCCAAAATCAGCCCCAGCATTTT. The chain has TRBV3-1 (or the pseudogene TRBV3-2) and TRBJ1-5; a weak D match, TRBD1 (5 bases). Trimming cost V 4 bases and J 4 bases, with 17 bases left between them. This CDR3 is built from 16 residues. Germline V gives CDR1 LGHDT, CDR2 YNNKEL (reference sequence).

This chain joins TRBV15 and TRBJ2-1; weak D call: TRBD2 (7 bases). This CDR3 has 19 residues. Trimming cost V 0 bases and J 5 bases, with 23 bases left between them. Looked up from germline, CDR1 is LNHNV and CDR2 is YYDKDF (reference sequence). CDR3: CATSRDPSVGGAFNNEQFF. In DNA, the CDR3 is TGTGCCACCAGCAGAGACCCATCCGTGGGGGGGGCCTTTAACAATGAGCAGTTCTTC.

The CDR3 DNA sequence: TGTGCCAGCAGCCGACTAGCGGGGGACTTCAATGAGCAGTTCTTC. It codes for CASSRLAGDFNEQFF. V usage is TRBV9 and J usage is TRBJ2-1; 12 bases agree with TRBD2. V lost 4 bases to trimming and J lost 6 bases; unmatched junction nucleotides: 5. Germline-derived CDR1 and CDR2 are SGDLS and YYNGEE. The CDR3 is made up of 15 amino acids.

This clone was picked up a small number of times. CDR3 sequence: CASSRRAGGTDTQYF. In nucleotides, the CDR3 is TGTGCCAGCAGTCGACGGGCCGGGGGGACAGATACGCAGTATTTT. The chain uses TRBV2 and TRBJ2-3; 7 bases align to TRBD2. The CDR3 contains 15 residues. Germline lookup yields CDR1 SNHLY and CDR2 FYNNEI. Losses at the gene ends were 5 bases for V and 3 bases for J; bases not matched to a gene: 8.

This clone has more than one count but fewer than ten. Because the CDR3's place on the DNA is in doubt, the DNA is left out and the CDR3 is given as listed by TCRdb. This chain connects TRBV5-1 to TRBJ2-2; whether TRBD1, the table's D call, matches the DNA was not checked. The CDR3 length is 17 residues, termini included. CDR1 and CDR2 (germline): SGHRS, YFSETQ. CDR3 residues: CASSLGVDSLRAGELFF.

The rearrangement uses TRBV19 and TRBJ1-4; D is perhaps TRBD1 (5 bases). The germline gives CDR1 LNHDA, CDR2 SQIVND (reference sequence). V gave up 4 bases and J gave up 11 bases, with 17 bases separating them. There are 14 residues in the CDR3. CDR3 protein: CASSSGGVAGKLFF. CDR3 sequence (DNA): TGTGCCAGTAGTAGCGGGGGGGTCGCGGGCAAACTGTTTTTT.

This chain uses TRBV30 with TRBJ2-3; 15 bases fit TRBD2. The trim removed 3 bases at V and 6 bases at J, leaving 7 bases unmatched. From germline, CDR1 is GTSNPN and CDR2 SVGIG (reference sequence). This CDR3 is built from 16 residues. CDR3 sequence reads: CAWSPGLAGGRDTQYF. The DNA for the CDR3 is TGTGCCTGGAGCCCGGGACTAGCGGGGGGTAGGGATACGCAGTATTTT.

The CDR3 DNA reads as TGTGCCAGCAGCCGCCTTGAAGGACAGGGGGCAGGTAATTCACCCCTCCACTTT. Translated: CASSRLEGQGAGNSPLHF. The chain carries TRBV7-9 and TRBJ1-6, with 11 bases fitting TRBD1. This CDR3 has 18 amino acids. J gave up 6 bases and V 5 bases, and 12 bases lay outside the gene matches. Germline lookup yields CDR1 SEHNR and CDR2 FQNEAQ (reference sequence).

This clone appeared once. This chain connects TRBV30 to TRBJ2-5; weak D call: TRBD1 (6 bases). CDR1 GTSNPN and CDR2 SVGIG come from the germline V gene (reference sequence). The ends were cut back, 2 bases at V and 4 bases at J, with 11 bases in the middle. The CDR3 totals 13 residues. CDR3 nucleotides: TGTGCCTGGAGTTTTCAGGGGTCAGAGACCCAGTACTTC. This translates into CAWSFQGSETQYF.

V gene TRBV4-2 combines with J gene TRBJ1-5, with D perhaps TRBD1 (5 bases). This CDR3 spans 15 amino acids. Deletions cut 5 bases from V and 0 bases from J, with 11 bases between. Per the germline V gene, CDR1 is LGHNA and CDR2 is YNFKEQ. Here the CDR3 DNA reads TGTGCCAGCAGCGCACAGGATTATAGCAATCAGCCCCAGCATTTT. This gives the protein CASSAQDYSNQPQHF.

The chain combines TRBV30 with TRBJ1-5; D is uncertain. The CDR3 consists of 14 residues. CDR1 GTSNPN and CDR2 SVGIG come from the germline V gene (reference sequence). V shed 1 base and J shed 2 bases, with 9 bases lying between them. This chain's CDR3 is CAWSGIYGNQPQHF. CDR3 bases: TGTGCCTGGAGTGGTATATATGGCAATCAGCCCCAGCATTTT.

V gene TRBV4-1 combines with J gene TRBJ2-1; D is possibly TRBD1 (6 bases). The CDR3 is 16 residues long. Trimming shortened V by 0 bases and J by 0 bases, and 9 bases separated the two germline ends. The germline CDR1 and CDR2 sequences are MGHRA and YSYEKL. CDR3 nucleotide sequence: TGCGCCAGCAGCCAAGAAGGACAGAGCTCCTACAATGAGCAGTTCTTC. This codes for CASSQEGQSSYNEQFF.

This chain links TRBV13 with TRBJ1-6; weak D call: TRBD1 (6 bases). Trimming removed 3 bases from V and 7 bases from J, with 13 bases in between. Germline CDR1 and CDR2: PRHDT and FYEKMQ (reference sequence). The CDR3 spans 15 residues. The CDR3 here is CASSFQGSGNSPLHF. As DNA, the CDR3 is TGTGCCAGCAGCTTTCAGGGGTCAGGGAATTCACCCCTCCACTTT.

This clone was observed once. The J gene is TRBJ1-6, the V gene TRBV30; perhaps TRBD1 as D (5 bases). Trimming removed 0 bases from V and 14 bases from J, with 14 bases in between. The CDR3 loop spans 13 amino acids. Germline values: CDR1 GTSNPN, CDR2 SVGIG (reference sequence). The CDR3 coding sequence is TGTGCCTGGAGTGTAGGAGGGGTGAGCTCCCTCCACTTT. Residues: CAWSVGGVSSLHF.